Described below is a single T cell receptor beta chain sequence and its context. The antigen remains unidentified. For TCRbeta, the library was prepared with unique molecular identifiers. TCRdb reanalysed the PCR reads using MiXCR and keeps one entry per CDR3 protein. The table has some 310,000 distinct CDR3 sequences, 23% seen once. The sample comes from a study of T-cell reconstitution after alpha-beta-depleted transplantation in children. Whole-study results and caveats: Reportedly, only several hundred clones from non-depleted graft cells drove alpha-beta T-cell counts at about two months. High day-60 TCRbeta diversity in some patients came from surviving recipient T cells and thymic progenitors. T-cell counts and diversity at one year post-transplant came mainly from newly produced T cells.

Between the trimmed V and J ends, which lost 4 bases and 2 bases, there was a span of 9 bases. Germline CDR1 and CDR2: SGHRS and YFSETQ. The CDR3 has 13 amino acids. Material: PBMCs, mostly from graft donor cells, obtained 180 days after TCRalphabeta/CD19-depleted stem cell transplant. The TCR sequence derives from a male patient younger than 18 who had a stem cell transplant for acute lymphoblastic leukemia, so the T cells may come from the graft donor. The chain employs TRBV5-1 and TRBJ1-2, with D possibly matching TRBD1 (6 bases). The CDR3 sequence: CASSAQGNYGYTF. CDR3 nucleotide sequence: TGCGCCAGCAGCGCCCAGGGGAACTATGGCTACACCTTC.